The 32 T cell receptor beta chains presented below share a single source sample, sequenced in a study of blood T cell repertoires in COVID-19. Clones were read by immunoSEQ multiplex PCR, and TCRdb kept only the in-frame ones, dropping some. This table holds about 220,000 clones, about 86% found once. The sample consisted of PBMCs or T cells enriched from blood (not recorded which). The source is a woman in her 50s with acute COVID-19.

As DNA, the CDR3 is TGTGCCTGGGGTGGACTAGCTACTGATACGCAGTATTTT. Protein: CAWGGLATDTQYF. The rearrangement links TRBV30 to TRBJ2-3, with 8 bases identical to TRBD2. The CDR3 length is 13 residues. V was clipped by 5 bases and J by 6 bases; unmatched bases: 7. CDR1 is GTSNPN and CDR2 is SVGIG in the germline V gene (reference sequence).

The chain joins TRBV3-1 (or the pseudogene TRBV3-2) to TRBJ2-3, with TRBD2 as a possible D gene (6 bases). Germline V gene data show CDR1 as LGHDT and CDR2 as YNNKEL (reference sequence). V lost 1 base to trimming and J lost 2 bases, with 16 bases between them. CDR3 size: 17 residues. CDR3 coding DNA: TGTGCCAGCAGCCAAGTAGGAGGGCCCTTGGTCACAGATACGCAGTATTTT. Its translation: CASSQVGGPLVTDTQYF.

The CDR3 region has the DNA TGCGCCAGCAGCTTGGGACAGGGAAGCGGGGAGACCCAGTACTTC. It specifies CASSLGQGSGETQYF. The V and J genes are TRBV5-1 and TRBJ2-5; the D gene is possibly TRBD1 (7 bases). V was trimmed by 0 bases and J by 5 bases, leaving 14 bases between them. Germline V CDR1 and CDR2: SGHRS, YFSETQ. The CDR3 length is 15 residues.

The sample holds a few counts of this clone. The V call is TRBV7-6, the J call TRBJ1-3; 9 positions match TRBD1. Germline loops: CDR1 SGHVS, CDR2 FNYEAQ. The J segment lost 0 bases and the V segment lost 3 bases, leaving 12 bases of the junction unmatched. The CDR3 is 19 amino acids. CDR3 in DNA: TGTGCCAGCAGCTTCTCCCTCCGGGACAGGGAAAGCTCTGGAAACACCATATATTTT. As protein: CASSFSLRDRESSGNTIYF.

The J gene is TRBJ2-1, the V gene TRBV6-2 or TRBV6-3, with TRBD2 matching over 7 bases. The CDR3 loop spans 15 amino acids. V was clipped by 5 bases and J by 9 bases; unmatched bases: 13. From germline, CDR1 is MNHEY and CDR2 SVGEGT. In DNA, the CDR3 is TGTGCCAGCAGTACCGGACTAGGGTGGTCGGGTGAGCAGTTCTTC. Amino acid sequence: CASSTGLGWSGEQFF.

The chain employs TRBV19 and TRBJ2-3; 12 bases fit TRBD1. The V gene end was trimmed by 3 bases and the J gene end by 4 bases; junction bases not matched to a gene: 5. The CDR3 sequence is 16 residues long. Germline lookup yields CDR1 LNHDA and CDR2 SQIVND (reference sequence). The CDR3 nucleotides read TGTGCCAGTAGTATCTTCGGGACAGGGGGCGCAGATACGCAGTATTTT. It encodes CASSIFGTGGADTQYF.

This clone turned up a few times. The chain joins TRBV6-5 to TRBJ1-3; D possibly corresponds to TRBD1 (5 bases). Germline CDR1 reads MNHEY; CDR2 reads SVGAGI. The germline V and J ends were trimmed by 8 bases and 5 bases, with 7 bases remaining between them. CDR3 size: 11 residues. This CDR3 is CASGTRNTIYF. CDR3 in DNA: TGTGCCAGCGGGACTAGAAACACCATATATTTT.

The chain couples TRBV5-4 to TRBJ2-5; TRBD2 agrees at 13 bases. The CDR3 is made up of 18 amino acids. After removal of 4 bases from V and 4 bases from J, the junction contained 13 bases not matched to a gene. From germline, CDR1 is SGHNT and CDR2 YYREEE (reference sequence). The CDR3 sequence: CASSNPGLAGVRAETQYF. Written as DNA, the CDR3 is TGTGCCAGCAGCAATCCTGGACTAGCGGGAGTAAGGGCAGAGACCCAGTACTTC.

Here the CDR3 DNA reads TGTGCCAGCAGTTTCCGGACTAGCGGGAGGACGGAGCAGTACTTC. Its translation: CASSFRTSGRTEQYF. The rearrangement uses TRBV27 and TRBJ2-7, with TRBD2 matching over 14 bases. V lost 3 bases to trimming and J lost 7 bases; unmatched junction nucleotides: 5. Germline V gene lookup returns CDR1 MNHEY and CDR2 SMNVEV (reference sequence). The CDR3 length is 15 residues.

This clone was observed a single time. The J gene is TRBJ2-1, the V gene TRBV2; 16 nucleotides align to TRBD2. Germline V gene sequence: CDR1 SNHLY, CDR2 FYNNEI. V was clipped by 3 bases and J by 1 base; unmatched bases: 6. The CDR3 runs 19 residues. For the CDR3, the DNA is TGTGCCAGCAGTGAGGGACTAGCGGGAGGGCCAAGGTCCTACAATGAGCAGTTCTTC. Amino acid sequence: CASSEGLAGGPRSYNEQFF. Full variable domain (missing parts from reference TRBV2 and TRBJ2-1): EPEVTQTPSHQVTQMGQEVILRCVPISNHLYFYWYRQILGQKVEFLVSFYNNEISEKSEIFDDQFSVERPDGSNFTLKIRSTKLEDSAMYFCASSEGLAGGPRSYNEQFFGPGTRLTVL.

The chain combines TRBV30 with TRBJ1-5; 8 positions match TRBD1. Trimming cost V 5 bases and J 9 bases; bases outside gene matches: 12. In germline, CDR1 is GTSNPN, CDR2 SVGIG (reference sequence). CDR3 length equals 14 residues. CDR3 protein: CAWADYRGLGPQHF. In DNA, the CDR3 is TGTGCCTGGGCCGATTACAGGGGGTTGGGGCCCCAGCATTTT.

In regard to this clone: The identical CDR3 is also encoded by other nucleotide sequences in the sample. This sequence joins TRBV2 and TRBJ1-1; D is unclear. The CDR3 runs to 13 residues. Germline CDR1 and CDR2: SNHLY and FYNNEI. The V gene lost 4 bases and the J gene lost 0 bases, with 6 bases spanning the gap. The CDR3 nucleotides are TGTGCCAGCAGTGGGCAGATGAACACTGAAGCTTTCTTT. It translates to CASSGQMNTEAFF.

This sequence joins TRBV29-1 and TRBJ2-2; 10 nucleotides line up with TRBD2. The V and J ends lost 6 bases and 6 bases, in that order; junction bases with no gene match: 16. Germline V gene data show CDR1 as SQVTM and CDR2 as ANQGSEA. The CDR3 length is 17 residues. The CDR3 coding sequence is TGCAGCGTACAGGGAGGGCTAGCGGGAGCGATCCCCGGGGAGCTGTTTTTT. Translating gives CSVQGGLAGAIPGELFF.

This chain connects TRBV4-1 to TRBJ1-2; D remains ambiguous. V gave up 0 bases and J gave up 2 bases, with 7 bases separating them. The CDR3 is made up of 14 amino acids. Germline V CDR1 and CDR2: MGHRA, YSYEKL. CDR3: CASSQDPLNYGYTF. In DNA form, the CDR3 reads TGCGCCAGCAGCCAAGATCCACTGAACTATGGCTACACCTTC.

The J gene is TRBJ2-7, the V gene TRBV28, with D possibly being TRBD1 (6 bases). Germline V gene lookup returns CDR1 MDHEN and CDR2 SYDVKM. V dropped 7 bases and J dropped 6 bases, with 10 bases sitting between them. The CDR3 runs to 11 residues. The CDR3 DNA reads as TGTGCCAGCAACACAGGGTTCGAGCAGTACTTC. Protein product: CASNTGFEQYF.

The chain joins TRBV27 to TRBJ1-5, with 7 nucleotides matching TRBD1. With 4 bases clipped from V and 7 bases from J, the junction kept 7 bases outside the gene matches. The CDR3 consists of 14 residues. Germline V gene lookup returns CDR1 MNHEY and CDR2 SMNVEV (reference sequence). The CDR3 DNA reads as TGTGCCAGCAGTTCGGCCAGGGGGTGGCAGCCCCAGCATTTT. Translated, it gives CASSSARGWQPQHF.

This rearrangement joins TRBV4-2 to TRBJ2-3, with 8 bases that match TRBD2. The V gene end was trimmed by 7 bases and the J gene end by 1 base; junction bases not matched to a gene: 10. In germline, CDR1 is LGHNA, CDR2 YNFKEQ. The CDR3 is 16 residues long. CDR3 sequence (DNA): TGTGCCAGCACAATTGGGGTGACTAGCGGCACAGATACGCAGTATTTT. It codes for CASTIGVTSGTDTQYF.

V and J are TRBV5-5 and TRBJ1-3; TRBD1 might be the D (6 bases). V dropped 6 bases and J dropped 0 bases, with 13 bases sitting between them. Germline CDR1 reads SGHKS; CDR2 reads YYEKEE (reference sequence). The CDR3 has 15 amino acids. The CDR3 DNA follows: TGTGCCAGCACCGTGGACAGTTTCTCTGGAAACACCATATATTTT. It translates to CASTVDSFSGNTIYF.

The rearrangement links TRBV7-2 to TRBJ1-1, with D perhaps TRBD1 (6 bases). V was pared by 6 bases and J by 7 bases, with 15 bases between. The CDR3 sequence is 13 residues long. CDR1 SGHTA and CDR2 FQGNSA come from the germline V gene. CDR3 residues: CASRGGGHNEAFF. As DNA, the CDR3 is TGTGCCAGCAGGGGAGGGGGGCATAATGAAGCTTTCTTT. Drawing the rest from reference TRBV7-2 and TRBJ1-1, the complete variable domain is GAGVSQSPSNKVTEKGKDVELRCDPISGHTALYWYRQSLGQGLEFLIYFQGNSAPDKSGLPSDRFSAERTGGSVSTLTIQRTQQEDSAVYLCASRGGGHNEAFFGQGTRLTVV.

The chain recombines TRBV27 with TRBJ2-1, with 7 bases lining up with TRBD1. The CDR3 length is 13 residues. V shed 3 bases, J shed 4 bases, and the junction held 0 bases outside the gene matches. Germline values: CDR1 MNHEY, CDR2 SMNVEV (reference sequence). The CDR3 is CASSLDRYNEQFF. CDR3 bases: TGTGCCAGCAGTTTGGACAGGTACAATGAGCAGTTCTTC.

The rearrangement uses TRBV28 and TRBJ1-1; 7 bases align to TRBD1. Trimming took 2 bases from V and 2 from J; bases not matched to a gene: 8. The CDR3 sequence is 16 residues long. Germline CDR1 is MDHEN and CDR2 is SYDVKM. This CDR3 reads CASSLRTWTGNTEAFF. CDR3 bases: TGTGCCAGCAGTTTAAGAACGTGGACAGGTAACACTGAAGCTTTCTTT.

This sequence joins TRBV6-5 and TRBJ2-1, with D possibly matching TRBD2 (5 bases). V dropped 3 bases and J dropped 4 bases, with 10 bases sitting between them. Germline loops: CDR1 MNHEY, CDR2 SVGAGI. The CDR3 consists of 14 residues. CDR3 sequence: CASSYMRDYNEQFF. The CDR3 nucleotides are TGTGCCAGCAGTTATATGAGGGATTACAATGAGCAGTTCTTC.

The rearrangement joins TRBV18 to TRBJ1-2; TRBD1 matches at 12 bases. Germline assignment: CDR1 KGHSH and CDR2 LQKENI. This CDR3 has 15 amino acids. J was trimmed by 7 bases and V by 3 bases; bases with no gene match: 6. The chain's CDR3 is CASSPGQGAAVGYTF. CDR3 nucleotide sequence: TGTGCCAGCTCACCGGGACAGGGGGCTGCAGTTGGCTACACCTTC.

The gene calls are TRBV6-5 and TRBJ2-7, with 8 bases matching TRBD2. The germline V gene encodes CDR1 MNHEY and CDR2 SVGAGI. The CDR3 spans 14 residues. V trimming: 0 bases; J trimming: 3 bases; junction bases outside the gene matches: 1. The CDR3 nucleotides are TGTGCCAGCAGTTACTCGGCGGGAGGCTACGAGCAGTACTTC. This sequence encodes CASSYSAGGYEQYF.

This chain links TRBV27 with TRBJ2-5; D is undetermined. Germline CDR1 is MNHEY and CDR2 is SMNVEV (reference sequence). V lost 5 bases, J lost 0 bases, and 10 bases lay in between. This CDR3 spans 14 amino acids. The CDR3 sequence is CASSTSRNQETQYF. Here the CDR3 DNA reads TGTGCCAGCAGTACTTCTAGGAACCAAGAGACCCAGTACTTC.

The chain uses TRBV7-2 and TRBJ1-1; TRBD1 is a possible D gene (5 bases). This CDR3 region has 14 residues. The germline CDR1 and CDR2 sequences are SGHTA and FQGNSA. The ends were cut back, 5 bases at V and 5 bases at J, with 15 bases in the middle. The CDR3 reads CASSPGGVWTEAFF. CDR3 nucleotides: TGTGCCAGCAGCCCAGGAGGGGTTTGGACTGAAGCTTTCTTT.

This clone was observed a few times. This sequence joins TRBV6-5 and TRBJ1-1; weak D call: TRBD1 (5 bases). Germline V lookup: CDR1 MNHEY, CDR2 SVGAGI. The CDR3 consists of 14 residues. Between the trimmed V and J ends, which lost 2 bases and 5 bases, there was a span of 12 bases. The CDR3 nucleotides read TGTGCCAGCAGTTACCAGGGTTTGAGGACTGAAGCTTTCTTT. Translation: CASSYQGLRTEAFF.

There are a few counts of this clone. This sequence joins TRBV18 and TRBJ1-3; possible D gene TRBD1, 5 bases. CDR3 length: 15 residues. V was pared by 4 bases and J by 0 bases, with 10 bases between. CDR1 KGHSH and CDR2 LQKENI come from the germline V gene. CDR3 protein: CASSRQSGSGNTIYF. The CDR3 DNA sequence: TGTGCCAGCTCACGACAGTCGGGCTCTGGAAACACCATATATTTT.

This rearrangement joins TRBV19 to TRBJ1-2; 7 positions agree with TRBD1. Germline loops: CDR1 LNHDA, CDR2 SQIVND (reference sequence). This CDR3 has 14 residues. Trimming removed 7 bases from V and 0 bases from J; junction bases left unmatched: 5. The CDR3 reads CASTQGDSNYGYTF. Here the CDR3 DNA reads TGTGCCAGTACCCAGGGGGATTCTAACTATGGCTACACCTTC.

J is TRBJ1-6 and V is TRBV19, with D maybe TRBD1 (5 bases). This CDR3 spans 15 amino acids. V lost 3 bases and J 7 bases, leaving 13 bases between the germline ends. The germline V gene has CDR1 LNHDA and CDR2 SQIVND (reference sequence). Here the CDR3 reads CASSMRQGNNSPLHF. CDR3 coding DNA: TGTGCCAGTAGTATGAGGCAGGGTAACAATTCACCCCTCCACTTT.

The chain carries TRBV29-1 and TRBJ1-5; possibly TRBD1 for D (5 bases). The CDR3 is 15 residues long. Trimming cost V 0 bases and J 2 bases, with 11 bases left between them. Germline V CDR1 and CDR2: SQVTM, ANQGSEA. The CDR3 spells CSVEDREGGNQPQHF. CDR3 DNA: TGCAGCGTTGAAGACAGGGAAGGTGGCAATCAGCCCCAGCATTTT.

CDR3 nucleotide sequence: TGTGCCAGCAGCGGGCGGGAGAGCTCCTACGAGCAGTACTTC. As protein: CASSGRESSYEQYF. V is TRBV9 and J is TRBJ2-7; 7 positions match TRBD2. Germline CDR1 reads SGDLS; CDR2 reads YYNGEE. The CDR3 totals 14 residues. Trimming removed 3 bases from V and 0 bases from J; junction bases left unmatched: 3.